This T cell receptor (beta chain) was captured by sequencing in a study of T-cell reconstitution after alpha-beta-depleted transplantation in children. J lost 7 bases, V lost 2 bases, and 9 bases had no gene match. This CDR3 is 16 amino acids long. Germline values: CDR1 SGHRS, CDR2 YFSETQ. Study-level findings and limits: Elevated TCRbeta diversity at day 60 was traced, in some patients, to surviving recipient T cells and thymic progenitors.

This clonotype was seen ten or more times. Its antigen is currently unknown. Unique molecular identifiers were incorporated into the prepared TCRbeta library. TCRdb reprocessed the PCR reads via MiXCR and lists one record per CDR3 protein. The sample shows a few hundred thousand distinct CDR3 sequences, approximately 23% of them seen only once. Sample: PBMCs, mostly from graft donor cells, taken 180 days after TCRalphabeta/CD19-depleted stem cell transplant. The chain couples TRBV5-1 to TRBJ2-1, with 10 bases identical to TRBD2. The TCR was taken from a male patient between 5 and 17 years old who had a stem cell transplant for acute lymphoblastic leukemia, so the T cells may come from the graft donor. In DNA form, the CDR3 reads TGCGCCAGCAGCTTTCGGAGCGGGAGGGCCGGGAATGAGCAGTTCTTC. Residues: CASSFRSGRAGNEQFF.